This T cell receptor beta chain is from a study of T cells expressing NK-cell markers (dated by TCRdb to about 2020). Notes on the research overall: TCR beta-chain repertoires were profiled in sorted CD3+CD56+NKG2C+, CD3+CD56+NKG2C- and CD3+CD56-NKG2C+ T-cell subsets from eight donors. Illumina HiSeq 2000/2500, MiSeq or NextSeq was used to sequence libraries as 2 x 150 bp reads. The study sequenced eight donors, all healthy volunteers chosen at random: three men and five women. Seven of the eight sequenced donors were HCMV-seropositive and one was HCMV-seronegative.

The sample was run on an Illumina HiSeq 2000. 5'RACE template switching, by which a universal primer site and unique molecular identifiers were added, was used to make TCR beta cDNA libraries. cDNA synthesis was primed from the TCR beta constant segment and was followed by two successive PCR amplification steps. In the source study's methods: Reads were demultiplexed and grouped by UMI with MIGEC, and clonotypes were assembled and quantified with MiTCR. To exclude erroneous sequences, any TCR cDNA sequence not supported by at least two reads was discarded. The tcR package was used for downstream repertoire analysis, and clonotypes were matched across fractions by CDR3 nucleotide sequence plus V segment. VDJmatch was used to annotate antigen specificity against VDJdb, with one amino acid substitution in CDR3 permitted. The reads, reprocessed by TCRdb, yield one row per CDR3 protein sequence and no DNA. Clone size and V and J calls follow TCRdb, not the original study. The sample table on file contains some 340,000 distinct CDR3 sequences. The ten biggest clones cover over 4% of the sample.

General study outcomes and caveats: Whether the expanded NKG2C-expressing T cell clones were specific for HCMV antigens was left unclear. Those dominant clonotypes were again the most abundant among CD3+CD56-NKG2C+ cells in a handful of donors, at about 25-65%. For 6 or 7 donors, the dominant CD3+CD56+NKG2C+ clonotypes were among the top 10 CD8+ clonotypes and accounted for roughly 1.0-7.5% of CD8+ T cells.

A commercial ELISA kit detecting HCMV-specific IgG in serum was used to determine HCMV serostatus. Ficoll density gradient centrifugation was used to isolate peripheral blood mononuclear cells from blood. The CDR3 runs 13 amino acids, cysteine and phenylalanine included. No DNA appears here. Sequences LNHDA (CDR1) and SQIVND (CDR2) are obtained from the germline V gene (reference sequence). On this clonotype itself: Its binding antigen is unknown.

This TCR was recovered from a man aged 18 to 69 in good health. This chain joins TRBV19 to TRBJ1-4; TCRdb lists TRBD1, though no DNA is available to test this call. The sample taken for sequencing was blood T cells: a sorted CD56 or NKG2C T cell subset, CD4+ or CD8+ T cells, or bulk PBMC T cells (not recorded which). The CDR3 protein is CASSIPGKEKLFF.